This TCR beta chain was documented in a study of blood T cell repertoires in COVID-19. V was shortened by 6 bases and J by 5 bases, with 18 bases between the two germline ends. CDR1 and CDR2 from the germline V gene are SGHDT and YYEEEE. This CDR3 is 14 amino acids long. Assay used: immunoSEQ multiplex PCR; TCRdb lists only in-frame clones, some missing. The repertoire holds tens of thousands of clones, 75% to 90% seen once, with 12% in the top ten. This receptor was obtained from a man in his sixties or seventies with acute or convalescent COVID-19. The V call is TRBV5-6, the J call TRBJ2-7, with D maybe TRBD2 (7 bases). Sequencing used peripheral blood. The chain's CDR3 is CASTPLGEGDEQYF. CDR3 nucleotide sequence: TGTGCCAGCACCCCCTTAGGGGAGGGGGACGAGCAGTACTTC.